These 4 T cell receptor beta chains were all obtained from the same sample, sequenced in a study of cytotoxic CD8 clonotypes in ibrutinib-treated CLL. Sequenced by immunoSEQ multiplex PCR; TCRdb stores in-frame clones only, minus some. The sample holds about 84,000 clones, 70% to 90% seen once. The sample was PBMCs, taken before ibrutinib treatment. The receptors stem from a human donor with chronic lymphocytic leukemia.

This clone has a single count. V and J are TRBV7-9 and TRBJ1-4; weak D call: TRBD1 (5 bases). The V and J ends lost 1 base and 4 bases respectively, with 10 bases between them. The CDR3 runs to 15 residues. Per the germline V gene, CDR1 is SEHNR and CDR2 is FQNEAQ (reference sequence). The CDR3 here is CASSLVAGNNEKLFF. The CDR3 DNA reads TGTGCCAGCAGCTTAGTGGCAGGGAATAATGAAAAACTGTTTTTT.

The chain couples TRBV5-1 to TRBJ2-2; 8 nucleotides line up with TRBD2. The CDR3 extends over 16 amino acids. The trim removed 0 bases at V and 7 bases at J, leaving 8 bases unmatched. Germline CDR1 SGHRS, CDR2 YFSETQ. The CDR3 here is CASSLVLAGGSGELFF. DNA of the CDR3: TGCGCCAGCAGCTTGGTTCTTGCGGGAGGCAGCGGGGAGCTGTTTTTT.

The genes are TRBV4-2 and TRBJ1-5, with D uncertain. V gave up 1 base and J gave up 0 bases, with 7 bases separating them. Germline lookup yields CDR1 LGHNA and CDR2 YNFKEQ. The CDR3 has 15 amino acids. The CDR3 DNA follows: TGTGCCAGCAGCCAAGTGGATAATAGCAATCAGCCCCAGCATTTT. It codes for CASSQVDNSNQPQHF.

This chain joins TRBV7-6 and TRBJ1-4; tentatively, D is TRBD1 (5 bases). Deletions cut 0 bases from V and 8 bases from J, with 13 bases between. Germline V gene sequence: CDR1 SGHVS, CDR2 FNYEAQ. The CDR3 covers 15 residues. The CDR3 reads CASSLAQRGAEKLFF. DNA of the CDR3: TGTGCCAGCAGCTTAGCGCAGAGGGGTGCGGAAAAACTGTTTTTT.